The source of this T cell receptor (beta chain) is a study of early T cells in non-severe SARS-CoV-2 infection. Study overall: Sequencing input comprised bulk RNA from unsorted whole blood; chain pairing was not available.

Germline CDR1 and CDR2: DFQATT and SNEGSKA (reference sequence). The CDR3 has 10 residues. V lost 4 bases and J lost 2, with 0 bases in between. Individual cDNA molecules carried attached unique molecular identifiers. TCRdb re-derived calls from the 5' RACE reads in MiXCR, one entry per CDR3 protein. The sample has 95,000 to 120,000 distinct CDR3 sequences, 12% seen once; the top ten hold around 3%. Sequencing used whole blood. The chain combines TRBV20-1 with TRBJ2-1; no clear D gene. The TCR was taken from an adult who was a healthcare worker with PCR-confirmed SARS-CoV-2 infection or an uninfected control (not recorded which). The DNA of the CDR3 is TGCAGTGCTACCTACAATGAGCAGTTCTTC. Its translation is CSATYNEQFF.